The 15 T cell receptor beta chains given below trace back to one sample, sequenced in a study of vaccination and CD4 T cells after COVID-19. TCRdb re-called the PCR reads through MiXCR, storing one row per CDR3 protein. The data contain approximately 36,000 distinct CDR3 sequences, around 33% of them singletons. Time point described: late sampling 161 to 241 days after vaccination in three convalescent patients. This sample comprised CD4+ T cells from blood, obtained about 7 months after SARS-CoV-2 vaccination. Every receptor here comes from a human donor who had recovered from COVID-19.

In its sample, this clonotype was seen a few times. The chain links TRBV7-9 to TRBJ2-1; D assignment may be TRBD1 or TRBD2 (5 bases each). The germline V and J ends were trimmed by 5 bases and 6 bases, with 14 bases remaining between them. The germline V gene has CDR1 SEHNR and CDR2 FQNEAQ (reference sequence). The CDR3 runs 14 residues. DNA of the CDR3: TGTGCCAGCAGCCCGTGGGGGTTCCCCAATGAGCAGTTCTTC. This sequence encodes CASSPWGFPNEQFF.

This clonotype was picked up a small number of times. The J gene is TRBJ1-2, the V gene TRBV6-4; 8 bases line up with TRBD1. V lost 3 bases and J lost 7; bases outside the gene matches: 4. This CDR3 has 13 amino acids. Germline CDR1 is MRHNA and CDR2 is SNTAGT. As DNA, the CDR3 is TGTGCCAGCAGTGAATCGACAGGGGCTGGCTACACCTTC. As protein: CASSESTGAGYTF.

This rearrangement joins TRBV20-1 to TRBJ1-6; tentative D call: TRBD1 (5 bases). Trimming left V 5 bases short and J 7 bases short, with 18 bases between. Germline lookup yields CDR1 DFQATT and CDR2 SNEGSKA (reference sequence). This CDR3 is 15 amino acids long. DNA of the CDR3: TGCAGTGCTTTTCAATCCGGGACTTTCAATTCACCCCTCCACTTT. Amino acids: CSAFQSGTFNSPLHF.

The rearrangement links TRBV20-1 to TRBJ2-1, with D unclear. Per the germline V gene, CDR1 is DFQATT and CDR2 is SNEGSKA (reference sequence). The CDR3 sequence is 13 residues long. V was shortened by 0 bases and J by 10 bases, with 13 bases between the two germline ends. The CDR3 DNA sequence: TGCAGTGCTAGAGACCCCGTATTGGGCGAGCAGTTCTTC. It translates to CSARDPVLGEQFF.

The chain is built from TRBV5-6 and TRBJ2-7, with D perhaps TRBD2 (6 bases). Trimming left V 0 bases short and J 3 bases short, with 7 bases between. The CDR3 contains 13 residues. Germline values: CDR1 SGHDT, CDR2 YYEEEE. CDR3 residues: CASSLGGVYEQYF. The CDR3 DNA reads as TGTGCCAGCAGCTTGGGGGGGGTCTACGAGCAGTACTTC.

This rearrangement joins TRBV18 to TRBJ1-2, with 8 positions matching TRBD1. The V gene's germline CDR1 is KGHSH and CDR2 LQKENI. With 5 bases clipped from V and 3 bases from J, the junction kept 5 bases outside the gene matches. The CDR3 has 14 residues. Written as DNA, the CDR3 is TGTGCCAGCTCATCCCTACAGGGGGACTATGGCTACACCTTC. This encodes CASSSLQGDYGYTF.

CDR3 protein: CASSFLLAGKYNEQFF. The CDR3 bases are TGTGCCAGCAGTTTCCTACTAGCGGGAAAATACAATGAGCAGTTCTTC. The chain employs TRBV28 and TRBJ2-1; 10 bases align to TRBD2. V lost 3 bases to trimming and J lost 4 bases; unmatched junction nucleotides: 6. The V gene's germline CDR1 is MDHEN and CDR2 SYDVKM. This CDR3 region has 16 residues. Looking up the rest from reference TRBV28 and TRBJ2-1 gives the full variable domain: DVKVTQSSRYLVKRTGEKVFLECVQDMDHENMFWYRQDPGLGLRLIYFSYDVKMKEKGDIPEGYSVSREKKERFSLILESASTNQTSMYLCASSFLLAGKYNEQFFGPGTRLTVL.

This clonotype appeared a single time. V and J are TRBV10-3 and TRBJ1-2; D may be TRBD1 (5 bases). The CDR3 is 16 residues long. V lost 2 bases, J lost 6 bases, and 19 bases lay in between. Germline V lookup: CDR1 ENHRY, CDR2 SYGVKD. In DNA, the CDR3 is TGTGCCATCAGTGAGGAGAGGGCAGGGAGTATGGATGGCTACACCTTC. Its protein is CAISEERAGSMDGYTF.

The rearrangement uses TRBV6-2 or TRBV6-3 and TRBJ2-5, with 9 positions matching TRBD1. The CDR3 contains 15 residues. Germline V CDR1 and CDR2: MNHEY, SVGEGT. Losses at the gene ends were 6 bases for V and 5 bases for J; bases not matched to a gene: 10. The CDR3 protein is CASSPRQGVRETQYF. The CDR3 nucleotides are TGTGCCAGCAGCCCCCGACAGGGGGTTCGGGAGACCCAGTACTTC.

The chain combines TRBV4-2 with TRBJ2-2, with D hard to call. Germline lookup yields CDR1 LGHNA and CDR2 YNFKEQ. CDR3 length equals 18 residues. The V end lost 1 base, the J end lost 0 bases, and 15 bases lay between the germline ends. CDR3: CASSQVQTANTNTGELFF. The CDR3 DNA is TGTGCCAGCAGCCAAGTTCAGACCGCTAATACGAACACCGGGGAGCTGTTTTTT.

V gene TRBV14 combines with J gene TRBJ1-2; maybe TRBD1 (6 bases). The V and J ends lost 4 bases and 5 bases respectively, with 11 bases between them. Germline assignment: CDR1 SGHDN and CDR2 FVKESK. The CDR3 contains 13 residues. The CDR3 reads CASSPKGEYGYTF. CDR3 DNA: TGTGCCAGCAGCCCCAAGGGGGAATATGGCTACACCTTC.

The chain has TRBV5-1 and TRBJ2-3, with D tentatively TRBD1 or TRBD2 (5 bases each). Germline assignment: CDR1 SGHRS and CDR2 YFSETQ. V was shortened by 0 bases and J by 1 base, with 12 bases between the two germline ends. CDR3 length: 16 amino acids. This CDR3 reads CASSLGLGGGTDTQYF. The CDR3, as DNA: TGCGCCAGCAGCTTGGGCCTTGGGGGAGGCACAGATACGCAGTATTTT.

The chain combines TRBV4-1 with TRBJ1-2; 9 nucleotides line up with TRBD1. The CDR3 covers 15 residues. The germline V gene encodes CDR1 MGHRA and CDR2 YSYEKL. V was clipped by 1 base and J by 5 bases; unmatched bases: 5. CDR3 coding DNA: TGCGCCAGCAGCCAAGCCGGGACAGGGACTTATGGCTACACCTTC. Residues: CASSQAGTGTYGYTF.

CDR3: CSARAMGFAETQYF. CDR3 nucleotides: TGCAGTGCTAGAGCGATGGGATTCGCGGAGACCCAGTACTTC. This chain uses TRBV20-1 with TRBJ2-5, with D hard to call. Germline CDR1 is DFQATT and CDR2 is SNEGSKA (reference sequence). The V and J ends lost 1 base and 5 bases respectively, with 14 bases between them. This CDR3 region has 14 residues.

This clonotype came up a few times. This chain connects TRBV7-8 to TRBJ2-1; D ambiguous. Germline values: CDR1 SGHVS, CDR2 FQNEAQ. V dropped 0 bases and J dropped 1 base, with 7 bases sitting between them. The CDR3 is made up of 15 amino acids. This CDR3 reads CASSLAGLSYNEQFF. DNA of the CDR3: TGTGCCAGCAGCTTAGCGGGTCTTTCCTACAATGAGCAGTTCTTC.